This T cell receptor (beta chain) was observed in a study of cytomegalovirus exposure and HLA in healthy donors (TCRdb year 2017). In the study overall: An earlier analysis of around 600 of the donors reported roughly 300 Gb of sequence data and 117 million unique TCR beta sequences from approximately 180 million T cells. HLA typing covered class I and class II loci at four-digit resolution. The aim of the study was to test whether cataloging public T cell receptors could identify signatures of past pathogen exposure. Among some 400 genotyped donors of the cohort, an average of 235,054 unique TCR beta nucleotide sequences were sequenced per donor, about a sixth of them non-productive. The number of typed donors differed by locus: about 620-640 for A, B, C, DRB1 and DQB1; 500 to 550 for DQA1; 606 for DPA1; and some 430 for DPB1. The later analysis used no new phenotypic data to find candidate immune exposures, relying instead on TCR beta sequences and their occurrence across donors. Donor age, sex, ethnicity and CMV serostatus were compiled alongside the repertoire data. The study profiled the T cell repertoires of around 700 subjects by immunosequencing and related them to cytomegalovirus serostatus. A later genetic analysis took genome-wide SNP genotypes for 398 of the 666 donors and used that subset as a discovery cohort. A later analysis re-analyzed previously published TCR beta repertoires from 650 to 800 donors and added high-resolution HLA genotyping to study TCR occurrence patterns. Every discovery cohort repertoire had been produced on one sequencing platform. The study combined high-throughput TCR immunosequencing, statistical association of individual TCRs with disease status, and machine learning to predict cytomegalovirus infection status. Because of strong linkage in the cohort, roughly five DR-DQ haplotypes were treated as single units for association and clustering. Of the roughly 400 genotyped donors, roughly 85% fell in the genetic ancestry cluster associated with self-reported Caucasian donors. In an earlier analysis of more than 550 of the donors, high-throughput TCR beta sequencing was used to judge whether each TCR beta V gene segment behaved as functional or pseudogenic. Around 320 gigabases of sequencing data and approximately 80 million unique TCR sequences were included in an early release covering 500 to 750 HLA-typed donors. Along with the approximately 700-subject first cohort, a separate validation cohort of 120 different subjects was used. What the study reported, not specific to this receptor: Presence/absence analyses assumed roughly uniform sequencing depth across donors, an assumption that may not hold. A later analysis found that HLA-associated TCR beta chains were more clonally expanded and had lower generation probabilities than equally common non-associated chains. The earlier analysis of a few hundred of the donors excluded over 15 rarely observed V segments, including chromosome 9 orphons, because counts were too low. The cohort was sequenced for TCR beta chains only, and without alpha or paired-chain data the features that could be detected were limited. Specific HLA alleles were associated with roughly 17,000 TCR beta sequences at a false discovery rate of 0.05 in a later analysis. A total of fewer than 200 TCR beta chains were listed by the study as associated with cytomegalovirus. Correlated functional status among segregating V segments might reflect linkage disequilibrium, but an unknown experimental factor could not be ruled out. Immune exposure information for the cohort was limited to CMV serostatus. Some IMGT-functional V segments, including TRBV6-2 and TRBV6-3, could not be told apart with the 87-base-pair reads, so those segments were excluded. Assigning TCR associations to individual alleles was difficult when HLA alleles, especially DR and DQ, strongly co-occurred. A cluster of highly shared sequence variants was judged likely to represent a technical artifact of the sequencing pipeline. The authors suggested that the approach could potentially be generalized to other disease states and immunological phenotypes. A later analysis found that TCR association rates varied across HLA loci, with DRB1 alleles showing the most associated TCRs and HLA-C alleles the fewest. Because some donors lacked HLA typing at each locus, the association tests relied only on the typed subset. A few of the identified cytomegalovirus-associated TCR beta chains were confirmed in vitro to be specific for cytomegalovirus antigens. A later genetic analysis associated a missense DCLRE1C variant with V-gene and J-gene trimming of TCR beta chains, and an independent cohort replicated the association. A further reported finding was that TCR beta sequences accurately predicted the HLA-A and HLA-B alleles for most subjects in the first cohort. A later analysis reported that several top co-occurrence clusters appeared linked to parvovirus B19, influenza, CMV and Epstein-Barr virus. In a later genetic analysis, fewer N-insertions in productive TCRs were reported among donors in an Asian-associated ancestry cluster than the roughly 710-donor mean. Broadly in line with IMGT annotations, most TCR beta V segments showed up in productive rearrangements about 87% or about 30% of the time in an earlier analysis of around 550 of the donors. Most TCR sequences were seen in very few donors, while some public TCRs were found in many individuals. In a later analysis, most CMV-associated TCR beta chains were found to appear HLA-restricted, with HLA associations seemingly driven largely by CMV exposure. In both the original and validation cohorts, the classifier was reported to diagnose cytomegalovirus status with high specificity and sensitivity.

The CDR1 and CDR2 encoded by the germline V gene are MNHNS and SASEGT. Between the V and J ends, shortened by 9 bases and 0 bases respectively, the junction contains 7 bases. CDR3 length: 12 amino acids, cysteine to phenylalanine. The sequence is cut down to CDR3 DNA, 36 bases in frame from base 1. To prepare the library, the immunoSEQ multiplex PCR assay was applied. For the multiplex PCR, a mixture combining 60 forward primers for TCR Vbeta segments and 13 reverse primers for TCR Jbeta segments was used. The CDR3 region of rearranged TCR beta genes was amplified from genomic DNA by a multiplex PCR assay. On the Illumina HiSeq System, the amplified TCR beta libraries were sequenced as 87-base-pair reads. Processing in the source paper ran as follows. Across the 670 or so repertoires, a later analysis counted about 81 million unique TCR beta chains, some 11 million of which were shared by at least two donors. A nearest-neighbor algorithm error-corrected the raw reads and collapsed the reads into unique sequences, merging closely related sequences to remove PCR and sequencing errors. V, D and J gene segments were assigned by aligning CDR3 sequences to IMGT reference sequences. For a sequence to be retained, a match of at least six nucleotides to both a V gene segment and a J gene segment was required. A rearrangement was called productive if the CDR3 had no stop codons and remained in frame with V and J, and every other rearrangement was called non-productive. Following IMGT convention, CDR3 was defined as the stretch from the second conserved V-encoded cysteine up to the conserved J-encoded phenylalanine. The earlier analysis of about 640 of the donors excluded any sequence lacking an unambiguous match to a single V gene segment. An earlier analysis of fewer than 750 of the donors classified V segments as functional when productive rearrangements were above 56.7% and as segregating when the standard deviation between donors was above 5%. To diagnose cytomegalovirus status from the catalog of TCR beta chain sequences, a statistical classification framework was built. In a later analysis, TCR nucleotide sequences were compared against IMGT/GENE-DB human TR gene sequences so that V and J genes could be assigned. A later analysis assigned CDR3 sequences and most-parsimonious VDJ recombination scenarios with the TCRdist pipeline. A later analysis defined each TCR beta chain by its CDR3 amino acid sequence plus V-gene family, and excluded reads lacking a unique V-gene family. To address suspected cross-contamination and a sequencing artifact, a later analysis removed 592 highly shared, low-generation-probability nucleotide sequences. A later analysis calculated a clonal expansion index for each public chain from normalized within-repertoire ranks of inferred template counts. A later analysis computed generation probabilities with a VDJ recombination model fitted to out-of-frame rearrangements, and checked the results against IGoR. A later analysis scored TCR-TCR, TCR-HLA and TCR-CMV co-occurrence with hypergeometric tests, applying a repertoire-size bias correction to TCR pairs. To estimate false discovery rates, a later analysis permuted the HLA or CMV assignments 20 times. A later analysis grouped co-occurring TCRs with DBSCAN, adding TCRdist sequence similarity when clustering within HLA-allele-positive subsets. Co-occurrence clustering excluded repertoires with fewer than 30,000 or more than 120,000 public chains, plus five with anomalous nucleotide sharing. In its TCRdb copy, this immuneACCESS table keeps in-frame sequences only and misses some clones. Where compared with another copy, unresolved V genes explain less than half of these, and the others have no known cause. That table gives V, J and clone size, and the DNA gave D and trimming. Within this sample are about 270,000 clones, with more than 55% of them counted one time only. The ten most abundant clones make up around 2.3% of the sample.

On this clone: There is no known antigen for this receptor. Nothing much larger sits one base from this clone, and base qualities are not available.

In total, approximately 610 healthy bone marrow donors made up the cohort. Cohort members were all nominally healthy when sampled, although unrecorded immune exposures were likely present. The donor tested CMV seronegative, placing the donor among the 300 to 450 seronegative members of the cohort. A peripheral blood sample was provided by each donor, and peripheral blood mononuclear cells were used for TCR beta sequencing. Genomic DNA was extracted from the blood cell samples with the Qiagen DNeasy Blood Extraction Kit. The clonotype comes from a female donor in good health and CMV-seronegative. The sequence is built from TRBV6-1 and TRBJ2-3, with the D gene uncertain. The sequenced material came from PBMCs. The CDR3 sequence is CASQTSTDTQYF. In nucleotides, the sequence is TGTGCCAGTCAGACTAGCACAGATACGCAGTATTTT.